Presented here are 6 T cell receptor beta chains from one specimen sequenced in a study of T cells in Graves' hyperthyroidism and ophthalmopathy. TCR beta CDR3 sequences were amplified from RNA transcripts. During a first-round RT-PCR of the TCR CDR3, the HTBI primer set was used. In TCRdb, the multiplex PCR reads were re-called with MiXCR into one record per CDR3 protein. The repertoire has roughly 200,000 distinct CDR3 sequences, approximately 20% of them found once; the top ten carry around two fifths. The sample taken for sequencing was blood. The receptors stem from a man aged 40-55 years with Graves' hyperthyroidism.

This clonotype has only a few counts. The rearrangement joins TRBV20-1 to TRBJ2-2, with a tentative D call TRBD1 (5 bases). The germline CDR1 and CDR2 sequences are DFQATT and SNEGSKA (reference sequence). Trimming removed 2 bases at V and 5 bases at J, with 9 bases between. The CDR3 runs 13 residues. The CDR3 protein is CSARQGSTGELFF. The CDR3, as DNA: TGCAGTGCTAGACAGGGAAGTACCGGGGAGCTGTTTTTT.

The chain has TRBV6-2 or TRBV6-3 and TRBJ1-3; D is unclear. Germline CDR1 and CDR2: MNHEY and SVGEGT. CDR3 length: 15 residues. The ends were cut back, 5 bases at V and 2 bases at J, with 13 bases in the middle. The CDR3 sequence: CASSPREGTGNTIYF. In nucleotides, the CDR3 is TGTGCCAGCAGTCCTCGGGAAGGAACTGGAAACACCATATATTTT.

There are many counts of this clonotype. V and J are TRBV7-8 and TRBJ1-1; D may be TRBD1 (5 bases). Trimming took 1 base from V and 3 from J, leaving 12 bases between them. From germline, CDR1 is SGHVS and CDR2 FQNEAQ. CDR3 size: 15 residues. The CDR3 nucleotides read TGTGCCAGCAGCTTAGTACCCGGGGCGGACACTGAAGCTTTCTTT. Protein product: CASSLVPGADTEAFF. The variable domain in full, with the rest retrieved from reference TRBV7-8 and TRBJ1-1, is GAGVSQSPRYKVAKRGQDVALRCDPISGHVSLFWYQQALGQGPEFLTYFQNEAQLDKSGLPSDRFFAERPEGSVSTLKIQRTQQEDSAVYLCASSLVPGADTEAFFGQGTRLTVV.

J is TRBJ1-5 and V is TRBV11-2, with 7 bases lining up with TRBD1. Germline CDR1 and CDR2: SGHAT and FQNNGV. The CDR3 length is 14 residues. Germline trimming cut 4 bases from V and 5 bases from J; bases unmatched to any gene: 5. The CDR3: CASSWEGAHQPQHF. DNA for the CDR3: TGTGCCAGCAGCTGGGAGGGGGCGCATCAGCCCCAGCATTTT.

There are many counts of this clonotype. The V gene is TRBV29-1, the J gene TRBJ2-3, with 8 positions matching TRBD1. The germline gives CDR1 SQVTM, CDR2 ANQGSEA. Trimming took 7 bases from V and 0 from J; bases not matched to a gene: 6. This CDR3 has 14 residues. Here the CDR3 DNA reads TGCAGCGCCAGACAGGGGTGGAGCACAGATACGCAGTATTTT. Translation: CSARQGWSTDTQYF.

This clonotype was picked up many times. The V call is TRBV4-3, the J call TRBJ2-5; no reliable D call. The CDR3 extends over 14 amino acids. Germline CDR1 LGHNA, CDR2 YSLEER. Between the trimmed V and J ends, which lost 5 bases and 7 bases, there was a span of 17 bases. The CDR3 reads CASSSEAGLGTQYF. CDR3 DNA sequence: TGCGCCAGCAGCTCAGAAGCCGGGTTGGGGACCCAGTACTTC.